Sequencing of this T cell receptor (beta chain) was carried out in a study of cytomegalovirus exposure and HLA in healthy donors. Primers for the PCR totalled 60 Vbeta and 13 Jbeta. Repertoires were generated with immunoSEQ multiplex PCR, while TCRdb's copy carries only in-frame clones and drops some. This table holds 100,000 to 120,000 clones, around 85% found once. The CDR3 is made up of 15 amino acids. The germline CDR1 and CDR2 sequences are MGHRA and YSYEKL. The junction had 4 bases not matched to a gene; V was cut back by 4 bases and J by 4 bases. The chain uses TRBV4-1 and TRBJ2-1; 10 bases fit TRBD1. The clonotype comes from a man in his thirties or forties in good health and CMV-seropositive. Material for sequencing was PBMCs. CDR3 in amino acids: CASSRGGQGYNEQFF. The CDR3 DNA reads as TGCGCCAGCAGCCGCGGGGGACAGGGGTACAATGAGCAGTTCTTC.